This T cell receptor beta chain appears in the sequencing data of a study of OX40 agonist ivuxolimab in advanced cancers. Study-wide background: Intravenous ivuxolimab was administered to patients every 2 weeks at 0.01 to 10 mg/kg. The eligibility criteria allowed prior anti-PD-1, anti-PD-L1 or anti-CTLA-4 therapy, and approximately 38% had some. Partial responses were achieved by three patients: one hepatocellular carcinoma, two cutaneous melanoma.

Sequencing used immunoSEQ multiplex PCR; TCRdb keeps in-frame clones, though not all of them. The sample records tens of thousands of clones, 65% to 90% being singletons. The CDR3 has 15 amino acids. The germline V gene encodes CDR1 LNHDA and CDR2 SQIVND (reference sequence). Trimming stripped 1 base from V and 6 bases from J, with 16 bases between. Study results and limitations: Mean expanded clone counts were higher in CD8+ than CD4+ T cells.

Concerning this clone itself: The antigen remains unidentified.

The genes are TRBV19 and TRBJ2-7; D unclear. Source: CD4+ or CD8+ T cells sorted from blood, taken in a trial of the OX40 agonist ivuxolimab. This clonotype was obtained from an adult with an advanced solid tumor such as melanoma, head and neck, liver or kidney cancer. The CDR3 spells CASSIVKAPASEQYF. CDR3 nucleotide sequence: TGTGCCAGTAGTATAGTAAAGGCACCAGCGTCCGAGCAGTACTTC.